The clone carrying this T cell receptor beta chain has at least ten counts. Using its own MiXCR run on the RT-PCR reads, TCRdb lists one record per CDR3 protein. The sample gives about 700,000 distinct CDR3 sequences, 14% of which show up once; 3.6% is in the top ten. Sequenced material: memory CD4+ T cells from blood. The sequence derives from a female donor in good health, serving as a healthy control.

The CDR3 DNA is TGCAGTGCTACCTCCTTCCGGGACAGGGCTTCTAATGAGCAGTTCTTC. Protein: CSATSFRDRASNEQFF. V usage is TRBV20-1 and J usage is TRBJ2-1; TRBD1 matches at 9 bases. After removal of 4 bases from V and 7 bases from J, the junction contained 14 bases not matched to a gene. Germline lookup yields CDR1 DFQATT and CDR2 SNEGSKA (reference sequence). The CDR3 is 16 amino acids.